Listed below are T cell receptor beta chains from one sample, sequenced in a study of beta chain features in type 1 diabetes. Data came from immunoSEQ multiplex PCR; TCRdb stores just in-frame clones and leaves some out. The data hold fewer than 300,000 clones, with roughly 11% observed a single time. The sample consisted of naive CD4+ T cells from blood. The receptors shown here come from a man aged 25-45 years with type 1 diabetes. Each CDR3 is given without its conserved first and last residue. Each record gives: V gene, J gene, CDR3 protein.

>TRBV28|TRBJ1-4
ASSLVRVSATNEKLF
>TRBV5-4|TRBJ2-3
ASSLDRRSTDTQY
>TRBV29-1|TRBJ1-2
SVRTGTYGYT
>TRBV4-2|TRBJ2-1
ASSQEGSGGGRSYNEQF
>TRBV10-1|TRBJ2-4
ASSSTGGKNIQY
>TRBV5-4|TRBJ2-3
ASSPGTSADTQY
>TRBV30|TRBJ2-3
AWSAWAGTDTQY
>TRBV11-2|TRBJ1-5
ASSSLQGANQPQH
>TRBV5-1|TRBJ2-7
ASSLGQGTSYEQY
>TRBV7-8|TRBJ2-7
ASSFVRALDEQY
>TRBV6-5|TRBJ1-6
ASSTDTGGSPLH
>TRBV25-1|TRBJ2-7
ASSPSGGYEQY
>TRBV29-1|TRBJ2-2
SVGGAENTGELF
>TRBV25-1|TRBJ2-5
ASSETVTGKETQY
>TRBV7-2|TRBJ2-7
ASSADRASSYEQY
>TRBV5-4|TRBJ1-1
ASSSNRAGNTEAF
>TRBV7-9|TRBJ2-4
ASSSSPGWGDIQY
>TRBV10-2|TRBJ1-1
ASSRQGSTEAF
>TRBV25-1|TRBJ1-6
ASSEWGQDGSPLH
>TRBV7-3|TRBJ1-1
ASSSNRGNTEAF
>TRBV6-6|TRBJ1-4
ASGDSTNEKLF
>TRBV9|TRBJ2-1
ASSSLVGQATYNEQF